This T cell receptor (beta chain) was captured in a study of blood T cell repertoires in COVID-19 (dated by TCRdb to 2020 to 2022). A note on the overall study: The collaborator samples originated in the United States, Italy and Spain and spanned the acute and convalescent phases of COVID-19. A freely available public database, intended as a resource for researchers studying the immune response to SARS-CoV-2, is where the repertoires were released. Where HLA class I and class II types were available, the types were taken from metadata supplied by the sample provider, not from assay-based typing. The material from the prospective study consisted of cDNA or gDNA derived from T cells, B-cell-depleted T cells, or PBMCs. The dataset comprised deeply sampled blood TCRbeta repertoires from subjects exposed to, actively infected with, or recovered from COVID-19. A de-identified subject ID, COVID-19 status, age in years and sex were almost always included in the sample metadata. Samples came from the ongoing ImmuneRACE study (first 160 participants) plus 1,254 subjects from 6 global collaborators.

TCRbeta CDR3 regions were amplified from genomic DNA by means of the immunoSEQ Assay, a bias-controlled multiplex PCR. As for the original processing: The number of nucleated cells in each sample was estimated from the amplification of reference gene primers within the assay. To quantify the absolute abundance of each unique TCRbeta CDR3 rearrangement, sequence reads were collapsed and filtered. Productive Simpson clonality was computed per sample as the square root of Simpson's diversity index over productive rearrangements. The source is immuneACCESS, and TCRdb retained only in-frame sequences with V and J called. Part of the clones is not carried over; for the studies checked, unresolved V genes explain less than half of this, and the remainder is unexplained. That table is the source of V, J and clone size, and D and trimming were worked out from the DNA. The sample contains about 440,000 clones, roughly 91% of them found a single time. Roughly 4.3% of the sample is taken by the ten largest.

Whole blood was collected in K2EDTA tubes by collaborating institutions according to the institutions' own protocols. For TCRbeta analysis, collaborator samples were shipped as frozen whole blood, as isolated PBMCs, or as DNA extracted from either sample type. Remarks on this clone: This clone's antigen is unknown. Base qualities are not provided; no much larger clone lies one nucleotide away.

The paper's findings and limits, for the study overall: Clinical and demographic metadata were provided uncurated, with the amount varying by source and participant.

The TCR comes from a woman in her thirties with acute or convalescent COVID-19. Sequenced sample: peripheral blood.

The CDR3 region reads CASSLGVSGGYTGELFF. The DNA sequence reads TGTGCCAGCAGCTTGGGAGTTAGCGGGGGTTACACCGGGGAGCTGTTTTTT. The rearranged chain carries TRBV5-4 and TRBJ2-2, and 9 bases in between align with TRBD2. The germline V gene (reference sequence) specifies SGHNT as CDR1 and YYREEE as CDR2. The junction shows trimming of 0 bases on V and 3 bases on J, and the gene matches do not reach 6 bases of it. Taken from cysteine to phenylalanine, the CDR3 has 17 residues. The read is trimmed to its CDR3 DNA, 51 bases read in frame from base 1.